The sequence of this T cell receptor (beta chain) was determined in a study of CD8 T cells in Susac syndrome. General study results and limits: No clonal expansion appeared among CD4+ T cells in Susac patients.

TCR beta was sequenced from blood CD8+ and CD4+ T cells. Reverse transcription of roughly 0.5 to 1 ug RNA was performed with random hexamers. Amplification of the TCR beta CDR3 was carried out by immunoSEQ multiplex PCR, which spanned a total of 54 Vbeta and 13 Jbeta segments. In TCRdb, the immunoSEQ multiplex PCR reads were re-called with MiXCR into one record per CDR3 protein. Among under 90,000 distinct CDR3 sequences, roughly 91% were seen once, and the ten largest hold around 0.57%. Remarks on this clonotype: What it recognizes is unknown.

The CDR3 length is 15 residues. V lost 5 bases to trimming and J lost 1 base, with 15 bases between them. Per germline, CDR1 SGHAT and CDR2 FQNNGV. Sequenced: CD4+ T cells from PBMCs. This TCR came from a human donor with Susac syndrome. V and J are TRBV11-2 and TRBJ2-7, with D possibly matching TRBD2 (5 bases). The CDR3 DNA reads TGTGCCAGCAGCCAACCCGCGGGCGGGTCCTACGAGCAGTACTTC. It is translated as CASSQPAGGSYEQYF.